These 21 T cell receptor beta chains originate from one sample sequenced in a study of blood T cell repertoires in COVID-19. Repertoires were generated with immunoSEQ multiplex PCR, while TCRdb's copy carries only in-frame clones and drops some. The sample records around 170,000 clones, over 80% being singletons. Sample: peripheral blood. Every receptor here comes from a woman aged 60-70 years with acute or convalescent COVID-19.

The chain has TRBV2 and TRBJ2-2; TRBD1 might be the D (6 bases). The CDR3 loop spans 15 amino acids. Germline lookup yields CDR1 SNHLY and CDR2 FYNNEI. Deletions cut 6 bases from V and 7 bases from J, with 18 bases between. The CDR3 sequence is CASRVRDNKGGELFF. In DNA, the CDR3 is TGTGCCAGCAGGGTCCGGGACAATAAGGGCGGGGAGCTGTTTTTT.

V gene TRBV28 combines with J gene TRBJ1-2; TRBD1 aligns across 9 bases. Germline values: CDR1 MDHEN, CDR2 SYDVKM. The CDR3 runs to 16 residues. With 2 bases clipped from V and 3 bases from J, the junction kept 7 bases outside the gene matches. The DNA of the CDR3 is TGTGCCAGCAGTTTAAACAGGGGGCGCGGAGACTATGGCTACACCTTC. This gives the protein CASSLNRGRGDYGYTF.

V gene TRBV28 combines with J gene TRBJ1-1; TRBD1 agrees at 9 bases. The CDR3 is 15 residues long. With 3 bases clipped from V and 4 bases from J, the junction kept 6 bases outside the gene matches. Germline assignment: CDR1 MDHEN and CDR2 SYDVKM. The CDR3 DNA reads as TGTGCCAGCAGTTTTCTACAGGGGGCGGGCACTGAAGCTTTCTTT. Translation gives CASSFLQGAGTEAFF.

J is TRBJ1-1 and V is TRBV6-6; D not resolved. V lost 4 bases to trimming and J lost 2 bases, with 8 bases between them. CDR1 and CDR2 from the germline V gene are MNHNY and SVGAGI (reference sequence). The length of the CDR3 is 13 residues. The CDR3 protein is CASSSPGNTEAFF. DNA of the CDR3: TGTGCCAGCAGTTCTCCGGGTAACACTGAAGCTTTCTTT.

This clone appeared once. The chain links TRBV6-6 to TRBJ1-6; D unclear. Germline V CDR1 and CDR2: MNHNY, SVGAGI (reference sequence). This CDR3 has 12 amino acids. Trimming took off 2 bases at V and 14 bases at J, with 10 bases between the two ends. Written as DNA, the CDR3 is TGTGCCAGCAGTTACCCGGCCGGGGCCCTCCACTTT. This codes for CASSYPAGALHF.

The chain carries TRBV4-3 and TRBJ2-7, with D possibly TRBD2 on 5 matching bases. Germline CDR1 is LGHNA and CDR2 is YSLEER. Trimming took 0 bases from V and 7 from J, leaving 13 bases between them. The CDR3 has 14 amino acids. For the CDR3, the DNA is TGCGCCAGCAGCCAAGATCTAGAGGGTATTGAGCAGTACTTC. Translation: CASSQDLEGIEQYF.

J is TRBJ2-7 and V is TRBV4-2; D not resolved. Germline loops: CDR1 LGHNA, CDR2 YNFKEQ. Trimming removed 0 bases from V and 1 base from J, with 7 bases in between. The CDR3 has 14 residues. This chain's CDR3 is CASSQDKRSYEQYF. The CDR3 region has the DNA TGTGCCAGCAGCCAAGACAAGCGATCCTACGAGCAGTACTTC.

V and J are TRBV7-9 and TRBJ2-5, with 8 bases fitting TRBD2. The CDR3 length is 15 residues. Per the germline V gene, CDR1 is SEHNR and CDR2 is FQNEAQ (reference sequence). J was trimmed by 1 base and V by 5 bases; bases with no gene match: 6. CDR3 in amino acids: CASSITGTSQETQYF. Written as DNA, the CDR3 is TGTGCCAGCAGCATCACCGGGACTAGCCAAGAGACCCAGTACTTC.

V is TRBV7-6 and J is TRBJ2-3; D is possibly TRBD2 (7 bases). The CDR3 runs 15 residues. CDR1 and CDR2 from the germline V gene are SGHVS and FNYEAQ. V gave up 5 bases and J gave up 3 bases, with 15 bases separating them. The CDR3 here is CASSPGGPGTDTQYF. CDR3 nucleotides: TGTGCCAGCAGCCCCGGGGGGCCGGGGACAGATACGCAGTATTTT. The full variable domain, in which reference TRBV7-6 and TRBJ2-3 provide the parts outside the CDR3, is GAGVSQSPRYKVTKRGQDVALRCDPISGHVSLYWYRQALGQGPEFLTYFNYEAQQDKSGLPNDRFSAERPEGSISTLTIQRTEQRDSAMYRCASSPGGPGTDTQYFGPGTRLTVL.

This chain joins TRBV6-5 and TRBJ1-5; D perhaps matches TRBD1 (6 bases). Trimming stripped 4 bases from V and 7 bases from J, with 14 bases between. The CDR3 sequence is 14 residues long. Germline CDR1 MNHEY, CDR2 SVGAGI. Written as DNA, the CDR3 is TGTGCCAGCAGTTTATACAGGGTTGGCCAGCCCCAGCATTTT. Translating gives CASSLYRVGQPQHF.

The CDR3 nucleotides read TGTGCCAGCAGCCAAAGGTCAGGGGGGCTCTACGAGCAGTACTTC. Protein sequence: CASSQRSGGLYEQYF. The V gene is TRBV3-1 (or the pseudogene TRBV3-2), the J gene TRBJ2-7; the D gene is possibly TRBD1 (7 bases). CDR1 and CDR2 from the germline V gene are LGHDT and YNNKEL (reference sequence). This CDR3 is 15 amino acids long. Trimming left V 2 bases short and J 3 bases short, with 14 bases between.

The chain couples TRBV28 to TRBJ2-1; 8 positions agree with TRBD1. There are 16 residues in the CDR3. Germline lookup yields CDR1 MDHEN and CDR2 SYDVKM. V lost 2 bases to trimming and J lost 0 bases; unmatched junction nucleotides: 3. The chain's CDR3 is CASSLGDRSSYNEQFF. Here the CDR3 DNA reads TGTGCCAGCAGTTTAGGGGACAGGAGCTCCTACAATGAGCAGTTCTTC.

V is TRBV5-4 and J is TRBJ1-1; perhaps TRBD1 as D (6 bases). CDR3 length equals 14 residues. CDR1 SGHNT and CDR2 YYREEE come from the germline V gene (reference sequence). The V and J ends lost 4 bases and 7 bases respectively, with 17 bases between them. The CDR3 sequence: CASSHTGNPGEAFF. The CDR3 DNA follows: TGTGCCAGCAGCCATACAGGGAATCCGGGTGAAGCTTTCTTT.

V and J are TRBV27 and TRBJ2-3; D may be TRBD1 (6 bases). CDR1 and CDR2 from the germline V gene are MNHEY and SMNVEV (reference sequence). This CDR3 has 13 amino acids. The V end lost 6 bases, the J end lost 4 bases, and 11 bases lay between the germline ends. In DNA form, the CDR3 reads TGTGCCAGCAGGCTACAGGGTCCAGATACGCAGTATTTT. Its protein product is CASRLQGPDTQYF.

CDR3 in DNA: TGTGCCAGCAGCCCTCCCACAGGGGGCGCGGAGACCCAGTACTTC. Amino acids: CASSPPTGGAETQYF. This rearrangement joins TRBV7-2 to TRBJ2-5, with 9 bases identical to TRBD1. The germline gives CDR1 SGHTA, CDR2 FQGNSA. The ends lost 5 bases at V and 5 bases at J; junction bases unmatched: 9. The CDR3 loop spans 15 amino acids.

The V gene is TRBV7-2, the J gene TRBJ1-1; TRBD1 aligns across 8 bases. V was clipped by 4 bases and J by 1 base; unmatched bases: 2. This CDR3 spans 14 amino acids. The germline V gene encodes CDR1 SGHTA and CDR2 FQGNSA. CDR3 protein: CASSWTGRNTEAFF. Here the CDR3 DNA reads TGTGCCAGCAGCTGGACAGGGCGGAACACTGAAGCTTTCTTT.

This clone was observed a few times. The chain has TRBV6-5 and TRBJ1-2, with 7 bases matching TRBD1. The trim removed 4 bases at V and 4 bases at J, leaving 6 bases unmatched. Germline values: CDR1 MNHEY, CDR2 SVGAGI. The CDR3 totals 14 residues. CDR3 loop: CASSSTGAFYGYTF. In DNA, the CDR3 is TGTGCCAGCAGTTCTACAGGGGCCTTCTATGGCTACACCTTC.

J is TRBJ2-3 and V is TRBV27, with 8 bases aligning to TRBD1. CDR3 length: 15 amino acids. V shed 0 bases and J 10 bases; nucleotides not matched to a gene: 9. Germline-derived CDR1 and CDR2 are MNHEY and SMNVEV (reference sequence). The CDR3 protein is CASSLSNPPGGSQYF. CDR3 bases: TGTGCCAGCAGTTTATCGAACCCTCCAGGGGGCTCGCAGTATTTT.

CDR3 amino acids: CASSLRTGKSTEAFF. In DNA form, the CDR3 reads TGTGCCAGCAGCCTAAGGACAGGGAAAAGCACTGAAGCTTTCTTT. The J gene is TRBJ1-1, the V gene TRBV28; 8 nucleotides align to TRBD1. The CDR3 extends over 15 amino acids. Germline V gene lookup returns CDR1 MDHEN and CDR2 SYDVKM. Trimming at V came to 6 bases and at J to 4 bases, leaving 10 bases not matched to a gene.

This clone is termed medium-sized. The V and J genes are TRBV7-2 and TRBJ1-6; D might be TRBD1 (6 bases). The CDR3 extends over 16 amino acids. Per germline, CDR1 SGHTA and CDR2 FQGNSA. With 5 bases removed from V and 9 bases from J, the gap between germline ends came to 20 bases. The CDR3 here is CASSPRQDRFSSPLHF. The CDR3 DNA sequence: TGTGCCAGCAGCCCTCGACAGGACCGATTTAGTTCACCCCTCCACTTT.

The chain is built from TRBV28 and TRBJ1-1; D gene ambiguous. The length of the CDR3 is 11 residues. Germline CDR1 is MDHEN and CDR2 is SYDVKM. V lost 7 bases to trimming and J lost 3 bases, with 6 bases between them. CDR3 DNA sequence: TGTGCCAGCAAGAGGGACACTGAAGCTTTCTTT. Its protein is CASKRDTEAFF.